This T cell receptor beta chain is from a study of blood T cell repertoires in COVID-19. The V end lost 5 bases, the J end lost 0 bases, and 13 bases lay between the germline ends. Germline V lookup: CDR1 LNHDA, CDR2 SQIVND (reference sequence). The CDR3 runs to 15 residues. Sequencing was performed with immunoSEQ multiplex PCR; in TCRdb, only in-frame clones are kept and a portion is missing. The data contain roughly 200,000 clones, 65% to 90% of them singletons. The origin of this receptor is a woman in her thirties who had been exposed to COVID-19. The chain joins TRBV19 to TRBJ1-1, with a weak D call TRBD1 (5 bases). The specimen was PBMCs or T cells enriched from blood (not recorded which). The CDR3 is CASSPHRGVNTEAFF. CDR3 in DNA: TGTGCCAGTAGTCCCCACCGGGGGGTGAACACTGAAGCTTTCTTT. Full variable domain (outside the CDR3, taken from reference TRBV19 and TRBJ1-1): DGGITQSPKYLFRKEGQNVTLSCEQNLNHDAMYWYRQDPGQGLRLIYYSQIVNDFQKGDIAEGYSVSREKKESFPLTVTSAQKNPTAFYLCASSPHRGVNTEAFFGQGTRLTVV.